One T cell receptor beta chain is described in this entry. Profiled with immunoSEQ multiplex PCR; TCRdb holds only in-frame clones, not every one. The table includes some 150,000 clones, under 90% detected once. The V gene's germline CDR1 is PRHDT and CDR2 FYEKMQ (reference sequence). V lost 1 base, J lost 4 bases, and 17 bases lay in between. The CDR3 contains 17 residues. The data belong to a study of control samples from healthy donors and cancer patients. The sequenced sample was blood. V is TRBV13 and J is TRBJ1-5; D perhaps matches TRBD1 (5 bases). This sequence was found in a man aged 25-45 years in good health. This CDR3 is CASSLEGRSGRNQPQHF. CDR3 nucleotides: TGTGCCAGCAGCTTAGAGGGGCGGTCGGGCCGAAATCAGCCCCAGCATTTT.